The table lists the clone carrying this T cell receptor (beta chain) with many counts. Its antigen is unknown. The CDR3 totals 16 residues. The germline V gene encodes CDR1 SGHAT and CDR2 FQNNGV. The V end was cut by 3 bases, the J end by 7 bases, with 21 bases between. Each cDNA molecule carried a unique molecular identifier. TCRdb ran MiXCR on the 5' RACE reads and lists one entry per CDR3 protein. Found here are 55,000 to 70,000 distinct CDR3 sequences, roughly 5.3% of them singletons; the top ten hold 6.8%. The data belong to a study of early T cells in non-severe SARS-CoV-2 infection. General study points: VDJdb matching skewed toward anti-spike CD8 responses, missing private and CD4 specificities.

The sequence derives from an adult who was a healthcare worker with PCR-confirmed SARS-CoV-2 infection or an uninfected control (not recorded which). This chain connects TRBV11-2 to TRBJ2-5; D is possibly TRBD1 or TRBD2 (5 bases each). The specimen sequenced was whole blood. The CDR3 protein is CASSFPPDSGRGTQYF. The CDR3 nucleotides read TGTGCCAGCAGCTTCCCTCCCGACAGCGGACGGGGGACCCAGTACTTC. Complete variable domain (other parts from reference TRBV11-2 and TRBJ2-5): EAGVAQSPRYKIIEKRQSVAFWCNPISGHATLYWYQQILGQGPKLLIQFQNNGVVDDSQLPKDRFSAERLKGVDSTLKIQPAKLEDSAVYLCASSFPPDSGRGTQYFGPGTRLLVL.